Listed below are T cell receptor beta chains from one sample, sequenced in a study of T cell responses to AZD1222 COVID-19 vaccine. Clones were read by immunoSEQ multiplex PCR, and TCRdb kept only the in-frame ones, dropping some. The table lists some 150,000 clones, over 75% of them singletons, with less than 9.5% in the top ten. Source: peripheral blood, taken 28 days after the second dose of the MenACWY control vaccine. All receptors derive from an adult who received the MenACWY meningococcal vaccine as a control. Both conserved end residues are part of each CDR3. D genes are given only for firm matches.

j_call: TRBJ1-2; v_call: TRBV5-1; d_call: NA; cdr3_aa: CASSLLPGNYGYTF; cdr3_nt: TGCGCCAGCAGCTTGCTTCCGGGTAACTATGGCTACACCTTC
j_call: TRBJ1-2; v_call: TRBV24-1; d_call: NA; cdr3_aa: CATSDPAAGDYGYTF; cdr3_nt: TGTGCCACCAGTGATCCCGCGGCAGGGGACTATGGCTACACCTTC
j_call: TRBJ1-5; v_call: TRBV6-5; d_call: NA; cdr3_aa: CASNYHQPQHF; cdr3_nt: TGTGCCAGCAATTATCATCAGCCCCAGCATTTT
j_call: TRBJ1-2; v_call: TRBV19; d_call: NA; cdr3_aa: CATEGIANYGYTF; cdr3_nt: TGTGCCACCGAAGGCATAGCTAACTATGGCTACACCTTC
j_call: TRBJ2-7; v_call: TRBV2; d_call: NA; cdr3_aa: CASSEGLGLMGYEQYF; cdr3_nt: TGTGCCAGCAGTGAAGGTCTAGGGCTTATGGGCTACGAGCAGTACTTC
j_call: TRBJ2-5; v_call: TRBV6-5; d_call: NA; cdr3_aa: CASSPLGGAETQYF; cdr3_nt: TGTGCCAGCAGTCCCCTTGGGGGAGCCGAGACCCAGTACTTC
j_call: TRBJ1-1; v_call: TRBV3-1/TRBV3-2; d_call: NA; cdr3_aa: CASSQGRNTEAFF; cdr3_nt: TGTGCCAGCAGCCAGGGGAGGAACACTGAAGCTTTCTTT
j_call: TRBJ1-1; v_call: TRBV5-6; d_call: TRBD1; cdr3_aa: CASSFDRAPEAFF; cdr3_nt: TGTGCCAGCAGCTTTGACAGGGCCCCTGAAGCTTTCTTT
j_call: TRBJ2-1; v_call: TRBV6-5; d_call: NA; cdr3_aa: CASSTSYNEQFF; cdr3_nt: TGTGCCAGCAGTACCTCCTACAATGAGCAGTTCTTC
j_call: TRBJ2-3; v_call: TRBV5-1; d_call: NA; cdr3_aa: CASSAEDTQYF; cdr3_nt: TGCGCCAGCAGCGCGGAAGATACGCAGTATTTT
j_call: TRBJ1-2; v_call: TRBV28; d_call: TRBD1; cdr3_aa: CASSLPQGAQGYTF; cdr3_nt: TGTGCCAGCAGTTTACCACAGGGGGCGCAGGGCTACACCTTC
j_call: TRBJ2-3; v_call: TRBV18; d_call: TRBD2; cdr3_aa: CASSLRPLLAGAEDTQYF; cdr3_nt: TGTGCCAGCTCACTCCGCCCCTTGCTAGCGGGGGCGGAAGATACGCAGTATTTT
j_call: TRBJ2-7; v_call: TRBV3-1/TRBV3-2; d_call: NA; cdr3_aa: CASSQSDYEQYF; cdr3_nt: TGTGCCAGCAGCCAATCGGACTACGAGCAGTACTTC
j_call: TRBJ1-2; v_call: TRBV28; d_call: TRBD1; cdr3_aa: CASSFRDREGSYGYTF; cdr3_nt: TGTGCCAGCAGTTTCCGGGACAGGGAGGGAAGCTATGGCTACACCTTC